The TCR beta chain under discussion was sequenced for a study of cytomegalovirus exposure and HLA in healthy donors. Primers included in the PCR were 60 Vbeta and 13 Jbeta primers. The method was immunoSEQ multiplex PCR; TCRdb's version includes in-frame clones alone and lacks a portion of them. The table shows about 170,000 clones, with around 77% occurring only once. Study results and caveats: Associated with cytomegalovirus, according to the listing, were 164 TCR beta chains. Analysis performed later found more than 15,000 TCR beta sequences associated with HLA alleles at 0.05 false discovery rate. Prior analysis indicated that the majority of TCR beta V segments exhibited productivity approximately 87% or approximately 30% of the time. Analysis performed later showed TCR beta chains linked to HLA being more clonally expanded than equally common others.

The V gene end was trimmed by 3 bases and the J gene end by 4 bases; junction bases not matched to a gene: 5. The germline CDR1 and CDR2 sequences are SGHDN and FVKESK. This CDR3 spans 16 amino acids. Of note for this clone: The target antigen is unknown.

The chain uses TRBV14 and TRBJ2-1; 11 bases line up with TRBD2. The clonotype comes from a female donor in good health and CMV-seronegative. The sequencing input was PBMCs. This CDR3 is CASSHATSGIYNEQFF. The CDR3 nucleotides read TGTGCCAGCAGCCACGCGACTAGCGGGATTTACAATGAGCAGTTCTTC.